One and the same sample provided the 22 T cell receptor beta chains below, sequenced in a study of blood T cell repertoires in COVID-19. The data were produced by immunoSEQ multiplex PCR, yet TCRdb's version contains in-frame clones alone and is incomplete. The data hold more than 300,000 clones, with more than 70% observed a single time. Sequenced material: peripheral blood. The source is a woman in her 50s with acute or convalescent COVID-19.

V usage is TRBV7-7 and J usage is TRBJ2-5; 7 bases match TRBD1. With 4 bases clipped from V and 1 base from J, the junction kept 9 bases outside the gene matches. The germline V gene encodes CDR1 SSHAT and CDR2 FNYEAQ (reference sequence). There are 16 residues in the CDR3. In DNA form, the CDR3 reads TGTGCCAGCAGCTCCCGGGTAGGGGGCTTCCAAGAGACCCAGTACTTC. It translates to CASSSRVGGFQETQYF.

This clone has more than one count but fewer than ten. This chain uses TRBV29-1 with TRBJ2-5; tentatively, D is TRBD1 (6 bases). The ends were cut back, 5 bases at V and 3 bases at J, with 10 bases in the middle. CDR1 is SQVTM, CDR2 ANQGSEA, per germline. The CDR3 loop spans 12 amino acids. CDR3 amino acids: CSVRPGEETQYF. As DNA, the CDR3 is TGCAGCGTTCGACCAGGGGAAGAGACCCAGTACTTC.

The chain combines TRBV29-1 with TRBJ1-1; no definite D call. With 4 bases removed from V and 3 bases from J, the gap between germline ends came to 6 bases. The germline gives CDR1 SQVTM, CDR2 ANQGSEA. The CDR3 spans 11 residues. The CDR3 DNA reads TGCAGCGTTGGGCGGGACACTGAAGCTTTCTTT. Amino acid sequence: CSVGRDTEAFF.

V and J are TRBV9 and TRBJ2-2, with 8 bases aligning to TRBD1. The CDR3 is 14 amino acids. Germline CDR1 is SGDLS and CDR2 is YYNGEE. J was trimmed by 7 bases and V by 6 bases; bases with no gene match: 8. The CDR3 loop is CASTRTGSNGELFF. Here the CDR3 DNA reads TGTGCCAGCACCCGGACAGGGTCGAACGGGGAGCTGTTTTTT.

V and J are TRBV25-1 and TRBJ1-2; 11 bases agree with TRBD1. CDR3 length: 16 residues. Germline CDR1 reads MGHDK; CDR2 reads SYGVNS. J gave up 7 bases and V 3 bases, and 10 bases lay outside the gene matches. The CDR3 DNA reads TGTGCCAGCAGTGAGCCGGGACAGGGGGAACATCGTGGCTACACCTTC. Its protein product is CASSEPGQGEHRGYTF.

The rearrangement uses TRBV5-1 and TRBJ2-7, with unresolved D. Trimming took 0 bases from V and 3 from J, leaving 7 bases between them. CDR1 is SGHRS, CDR2 YFSETQ, per germline. The CDR3 has 13 residues. CDR3 sequence (DNA): TGCGCCAGCAGCTTGGACCGGAGCTACGAGCAGTACTTC. It translates to CASSLDRSYEQYF.

This chain joins TRBV30 and TRBJ2-1; D not resolved. The CDR3 is 11 residues long. Germline V CDR1 and CDR2: GTSNPN, SVGIG (reference sequence). Between the trimmed V and J ends, which lost 4 bases and 12 bases, there was a span of 13 bases. CDR3 nucleotides: TGTGCCTGGACCGAGAGTAGTGCGCAGTTCTTC. Translation gives CAWTESSAQFF.

The table lists this clone with a few counts. The chain couples TRBV7-8 to TRBJ2-7; TRBD2 is a possible D gene (5 bases). Germline CDR1 is SGHVS and CDR2 is FQNEAQ. The CDR3 length is 14 residues. Trimming shortened V by 4 bases and J by 0 bases, and 10 bases separated the two germline ends. The CDR3 coding sequence is TGTGCCAGCAGCTCACCGGACTTCTCCTACGAGCAGTACTTC. Protein: CASSSPDFSYEQYF.

Notes on this clone: The limits of the CDR3 on the DNA are not certain, so only TCRdb's listed CDR3 is given. This chain joins TRBV5-6 and TRBJ1-5. The CDR3 is 13 residues long, ends included. Germline V gene lookup returns CDR1 SGHDT and CDR2 YYEEEE. The CDR3 loop reads CASSFGSGQPQHF.

This chain links TRBV5-5 with TRBJ2-1, with a weak D call TRBD1 (5 bases). This CDR3 spans 16 amino acids. Per germline, CDR1 SGHKS and CDR2 YYEKEE (reference sequence). Deletions cut 0 bases from V and 2 bases from J, with 12 bases between. The CDR3 DNA reads TGTGCCAGCAGCTTGGGAAGGGGTTTGCCCTACAATGAGCAGTTCTTC. Translated, it gives CASSLGRGLPYNEQFF.

About this clone itself: Additional DNA sequences in this sample encode the identical CDR3. The rearrangement links TRBV5-1 to TRBJ2-3; D possibly corresponds to TRBD1 (5 bases). Trimming took off 0 bases at V and 3 bases at J, with 5 bases between the two ends. Germline V gives CDR1 SGHRS, CDR2 YFSETQ. This CDR3 region has 13 residues. The CDR3 coding sequence is TGCGCCAGCAGCTTGGAGGGGACAGATACGCAGTATTTT. It specifies CASSLEGTDTQYF.

The chain carries TRBV6-1 and TRBJ1-2; D is possibly TRBD1 (5 bases). Trimming pared 2 bases from V and 4 bases from J, leaving 14 bases between. Germline V gives CDR1 MNHNS, CDR2 SASEGT. The CDR3 consists of 15 residues. The CDR3 reads CASSEFGVGAYGYTF. CDR3 DNA: TGTGCCAGCAGTGAATTTGGGGTAGGGGCCTATGGCTACACCTTC.

CDR3 protein: CASSDGQGSYGYTF. The CDR3 DNA follows: TGTGCCAGCAGTGATGGACAGGGGAGCTATGGCTACACCTTC. This chain uses TRBV6-1 with TRBJ1-2; 9 positions agree with TRBD1. The J segment lost 4 bases and the V segment lost 3 bases, leaving 3 bases of the junction unmatched. Per germline, CDR1 MNHNS and CDR2 SASEGT. The CDR3 is 14 amino acids.

The chain recombines TRBV10-3 with TRBJ2-1; 9 bases are a match to TRBD1. The CDR3 runs to 16 residues. Germline lookup yields CDR1 ENHRY and CDR2 SYGVKD. J lost 7 bases, V lost 3 bases, and 10 bases had no gene match. CDR3 in DNA: TGTGCCATCAGTGAACCTAAGGGACAGGGATGGAATGAGCAGTTCTTC. Translating gives CAISEPKGQGWNEQFF.

The chain is built from TRBV19 and TRBJ1-1; D possibly corresponds to TRBD1 (5 bases). Germline V gives CDR1 LNHDA, CDR2 SQIVND (reference sequence). V was clipped by 3 bases and J by 3 bases, with 14 bases between them. The CDR3 loop spans 15 amino acids. CDR3 residues: CASSMGGTRDTEAFF. The CDR3 DNA follows: TGTGCCAGTAGTATGGGCGGGACGCGGGACACTGAAGCTTTCTTT.

The chain joins TRBV24-1 to TRBJ2-5, with D perhaps TRBD1 (5 bases). Germline CDR1 and CDR2: KGHDR and SFDVKD. This CDR3 is built from 14 residues. Trimming took 5 bases from V and 5 from J, leaving 14 bases between them. The CDR3 DNA reads TGTGCCACCAGTGCGGTAGGGGCACAGGAGACCCAGTACTTC. It is translated as CATSAVGAQETQYF.

V and J are TRBV19 and TRBJ2-1, with D maybe TRBD1 (6 bases). The CDR3 consists of 15 residues. V dropped 5 bases and J dropped 12 bases, with 23 bases sitting between them. Germline V lookup: CDR1 LNHDA, CDR2 SQIVND (reference sequence). CDR3 coding DNA: TGTGCCAGTAGTCCAAGGACAGAGCTTCCTAAGGGGCAGTTCTTC. This encodes CASSPRTELPKGQFF.

This clone was counted a few times. This rearrangement joins TRBV7-2 to TRBJ1-1; 7 bases fit TRBD1. Germline V lookup: CDR1 SGHTA, CDR2 FQGNSA. V dropped 5 bases and J dropped 5; count of bases not matched to a gene: 8. The CDR3 contains 14 residues. The CDR3 loop reads CASSPTGTVTEAFF. Written as DNA, the CDR3 is TGTGCCAGCAGCCCCACCGGGACAGTAACTGAAGCTTTCTTT. The full variable domain, its missing parts supplied by reference TRBV7-2 and TRBJ1-1, is GAGVSQSPSNKVTEKGKDVELRCDPISGHTALYWYRQSLGQGLEFLIYFQGNSAPDKSGLPSDRFSAERTGGSVSTLTIQRTQQEDSAVYLCASSPTGTVTEAFFGQGTRLTVV.

The rearrangement joins TRBV7-3 to TRBJ2-1, with TRBD1 matching 9 bases. V lost 2 bases to trimming and J lost 8 bases; unmatched junction nucleotides: 7. In germline, CDR1 is SGHTA, CDR2 FQGTGA. The CDR3 runs 15 residues. CDR3 coding DNA: TGTGCCAGCAGCTTATTACCCGGGACAGGGCATGAGCAGTTCTTC. Translating it yields CASSLLPGTGHEQFF.

This clone was recorded once. V gene TRBV28 combines with J gene TRBJ2-7, with D possibly matching TRBD2 (5 bases). The CDR3 runs 12 residues. Germline-derived CDR1 and CDR2 are MDHEN and SYDVKM. V was trimmed by 2 bases and J by 3 bases, leaving 5 bases between them. This chain's CDR3 is CASSLRGYEQYV. DNA of the CDR3: TGTGCCAGCAGTTTACGGGGCTACGAGCAGTACGTC.

The chain joins TRBV7-2 to TRBJ1-2; D might be TRBD1 (5 bases). CDR3 length equals 14 residues. Trimming took off 5 bases at V and 8 bases at J, with 18 bases between the two ends. CDR1 and CDR2 from the germline V gene are SGHTA and FQGNSA. This chain's CDR3 is CASSHRDSVGGYTF. The CDR3, as DNA: TGTGCCAGCAGCCACAGAGACAGTGTTGGGGGCTACACCTTC. Based on the CDR3 plus reference TRBV7-2 and TRBJ1-2, the full variable domain is GAGVSQSPSNKVTEKGKDVELRCDPISGHTALYWYRQSLGQGLEFLIYFQGNSAPDKSGLPSDRFSAERTGGSVSTLTIQRTQQEDSAVYLCASSHRDSVGGYTFGSGTRLTVV.

V is TRBV19 and J is TRBJ1-1; D ambiguous. This CDR3 spans 18 amino acids. Per germline, CDR1 LNHDA and CDR2 SQIVND (reference sequence). Trimming cost V 1 base and J 0 bases, with 18 bases left between them. The CDR3 reads CASSIVWRYDFMNTEAFF. The CDR3 nucleotides are TGTGCCAGTAGTATAGTGTGGCGATACGACTTCATGAACACTGAAGCTTTCTTT.